This TCR beta chain originates from a study of PD-L1 blockade in urothelial cancer. On the study more broadly: The authors examined blood 3 weeks (second dose) and 6 weeks after treatment start.

The count of this clone is one. Time point meaning: pretreatment peripheral blood. Measured with immunoSEQ multiplex PCR; TCRdb has only the in-frame clones, and not every one. The table has roughly 63,000 clones, 81% seen once; the top ten hold 2.5% to 4%. Germline CDR1 reads MNHNY; CDR2 reads SVGAGI (reference sequence). This CDR3 is 15 amino acids long. V lost 6 bases and J 2 bases, leaving 14 bases between the germline ends. This sequence originates from a man aged 65 to 85 with urothelial cancer. The sample in question was PBMCs, obtained around atezolizumab (anti-PD-L1) treatment. The chain has TRBV6-6 and TRBJ1-5, with D possibly matching TRBD1 (5 bases). The CDR3 DNA reads TGTGCCAGCAGGGCGCAGGGTGGCGGCAATCAGCCCCAGCATTTT. Translation: CASRAQGGGNQPQHF.